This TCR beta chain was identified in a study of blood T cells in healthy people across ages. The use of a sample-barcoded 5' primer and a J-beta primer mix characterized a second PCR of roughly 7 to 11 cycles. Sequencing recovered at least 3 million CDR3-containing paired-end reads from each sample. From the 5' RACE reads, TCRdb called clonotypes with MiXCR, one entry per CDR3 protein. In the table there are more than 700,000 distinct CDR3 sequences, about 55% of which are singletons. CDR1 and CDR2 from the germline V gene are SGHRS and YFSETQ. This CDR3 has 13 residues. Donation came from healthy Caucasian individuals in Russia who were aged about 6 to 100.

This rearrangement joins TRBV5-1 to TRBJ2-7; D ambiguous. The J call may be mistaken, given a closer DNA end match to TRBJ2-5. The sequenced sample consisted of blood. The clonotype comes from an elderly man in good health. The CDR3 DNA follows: TGCGCCAGCAGCCCTCTAGTATCTGAGACCCAGTACTTC. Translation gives CASSPLVSETQYF.